These T cell receptor beta chains were read from a single sample in a study of T cell repertoires in cytomegalovirus infection. For these receptors, no antigen is known. Via MiXCR, TCRdb re-called the reads, giving one row per CDR3 protein. The data show 550,000 to 850,000 distinct CDR3 sequences, with around 31% seen just once and around a sixth held by the top ten. The starting material was cultured PBMCs, obtained from culture after CMV antigen stimulation. These receptors were taken from a human donor in good health (CMV status not recorded). Some clones in this sample may be carry-over from other donors' samples. CDR3s include the opening cysteine and the closing phenylalanine or tryptophan. The D gene is left open where the match is weak. Clone size is stated in some rows and not others, as once, few, many or a class when expanded.

TRBJ2-5 | TRBV6-1 | - | - | TGTGCCAGCACTAGGGAGAAGAGGTACCAAGAGACCCAGTACTTC | CASTREKRYQETQYF
TRBJ1-6 | TRBV7-2 | - | many | TGTGCCAGCAGCTTTCGACCCCAGTCAAATTCACCCCTCCACTTT | CASSFRPQSNSPLHF
TRBJ2-1 | TRBV18 | - | few | TGTGCCAGCTCACCTTACAGGGAAAGCAATGAGCAGTTCTTC | CASSPYRESNEQFF
TRBJ1-1 | TRBV5-4 | - | - | TGTGCCAGCACCTCCGGGGTGAACACTGAAGCTTTCTTT | CASTSGVNTEAFF
TRBJ2-1 | TRBV7-8 | - | few | TGTGCCAGCAGCTTAGACGCTGAGCAGTTCTTC | CASSLDAEQFF
TRBJ2-7 | TRBV7-8 | TRBD1 | few | TGTGCCAGCAGCTTCCCCAAGGGACAGGAATTGTCCGAGCAGTACTTC | CASSFPKGQELSEQYF
TRBJ1-6 | TRBV27 | - | few | TGTGCCAGCAGTTTAAATGGGGGGAATTCACCCCTCCACTTT | CASSLNGGNSPLHF
TRBJ1-1 | TRBV29-1 | - | - | TGCAGCGTTGATTCCGTGAACACTGAAGCTTTCTTT | CSVDSVNTEAFF
TRBJ2-1 | TRBV19 | TRBD1 | few | TGTGCCAGTAGTATTCGGACAGGGTCCTACAATGAGCAGTTCTTC | CASSIRTGSYNEQFF
TRBJ2-7 | TRBV28 | - | - | TGTTCCAGCAGTGTAGTCTATTTGTCCGAGCAGTACTTC | CSSSVVYLSEQYF
TRBJ2-6 | TRBV20-1 | - | - | TGCAGTGCTAGAGATCCAGGGGTTGGGGCCAACGTCCTGACTTTC | CSARDPGVGANVLTF
TRBJ2-7 | TRBV12-3/TRBV12-4 | - | - | TGTGCCAGCAGTTTAGAGGGGCAATCTGGGTTCGAGCAGTACTTC | CASSLEGQSGFEQYF
TRBJ2-1 | TRBV5-6 | TRBD2 | - | TGTGCCAGCAGCTCTTTCGGGACTACTCGAAATGAATTCTTC | CASSSFGTTRNEFF
TRBJ2-3 | TRBV6-6 | TRBD2 | - | TGTGCCAGCACCGGACTAGCGGGGTTAAGAAGCACAGATACGCAGTATTTT | CASTGLAGLRSTDTQYF
TRBJ1-1 | TRBV12-3/TRBV12-4 | - | few | TGTGCCAGCAGTACCGGGCCTGGGACTGAAGCTTTCTTT | CASSTGPGTEAFF
TRBJ1-5 | TRBV19 | - | - | TGTGCCAGTACCCCGCGCCAGGGCCGTAGCAATCAGCCCCAGCATTTT | CASTPRQGRSNQPQHF
TRBJ2-1 | TRBV7-8 | TRBD2 | few | TGTGCCAGCAGCCTAAGGCGGACTAGCGGGAATAATGAGCAGTTCTTC | CASSLRRTSGNNEQFF
TRBJ2-7 | TRBV7-6 | TRBD1 | - | TGTGCCAGCAGCTCACCCGGGACAGGGACCTTCTACGAGCAGTACTTC | CASSSPGTGTFYEQYF
TRBJ2-3 | TRBV2 | TRBD2 | - | TGTGCCAGCTCTGGCCTAGCGGCAGATACGCAGTATTTT | CASSGLAADTQYF
TRBJ2-7 | TRBV14 | - | - | TGTGCCAGCAGCCAAGAAAAGGGCATCCAAACCTACGAGCAGTACTTC | CASSQEKGIQTYEQYF
TRBJ1-3 | TRBV6-6 | - | few | TGTGCCAGCAGGTTGGGACACAACTCTGGAAACACCATATATTTT | CASRLGHNSGNTIYF
TRBJ2-3 | TRBV20-1 | - | - | TGCAGTGCTAGAGTCCTAAATACGCAGTATTTT | CSARVLNTQYF
TRBJ2-3 | TRBV7-2 | - | - | TGTGCCACCCAAATGGTGGCAACTAGCACAGATACGCAGTATTTT | CATQMVATSTDTQYF
TRBJ2-7 | TRBV29-1 | TRBD2 | - | TGCAGCGTTGCCCGGCTAGCGGGCCACGAGCAGTACTTC | CSVARLAGHEQYF
TRBJ2-5 | TRBV7-2 | - | - | TGTGCCAGCAGCTGGTTCCAAGAGACCCAGTACTTC | CASSWFQETQYF
TRBJ1-1 | TRBV6-2/TRBV6-3 | - | - | TGTGCCAGCAGTAACTATGACGGTAACACTGAAGCTTTCTTT | CASSNYDGNTEAFF
TRBJ1-5 | TRBV20-1 | - | - | TGCAGTGCTAGTCATGGGGACGGGTACAGCAATCAGCCCCAGCATTTT | CSASHGDGYSNQPQHF
TRBJ1-2 | TRBV19 | - | few | TGTGCCAGCATGCAGTTCGGGCCGGCGACTAACTATGGCTACACCTTC | CASMQFGPATNYGYTF
TRBJ1-4 | TRBV10-3 | - | - | TGTGCCGTACGAGGGGAGGTTCGGGAAAAACTGTTTTTT | CAVRGEVREKLFF
TRBJ2-5 | TRBV27 | - | few | TGTGCCAGCACTAAAAGGGACGGCGGAGGGACCCAGTACTTC | CASTKRDGGGTQYF
TRBJ2-7 | TRBV11-2 | - | - | TGTGCCAGCGGCAGCACTCTCTACGAGCAGTACTTC | CASGSTLYEQYF
TRBJ2-2 | TRBV27 | TRBD1 | few | TGTGCCAGCAGTCACGGACAGGGTGACACCGGGGAGCTGTTTTTT | CASSHGQGDTGELFF
TRBJ2-5 | TRBV12-3/TRBV12-4 | - | - | TGTGCCAGCAGTTTTACACCCGTGGCCCAGTACTTC | CASSFTPVAQYF
TRBJ2-4 | TRBV19 | - | few | TGTGCCAGTAGTGTGGCCCCCAGACAGGACCCCCGGTACTTC | CASSVAPRQDPRYF
TRBJ1-2 | TRBV12-3/TRBV12-4 | TRBD1 | - | TGTGCCAGCAGTTTCGGGACAGGGTCTAGCTATGGCTACACCTTC | CASSFGTGSSYGYTF
TRBJ1-1 | TRBV7-2 | TRBD1 | few | TGTGCCAGCAGCTTATGGGACAGGGGTGAAGCTTTCTTT | CASSLWDRGEAFF
TRBJ2-1 | TRBV12-3/TRBV12-4 | TRBD2 | - | TGTGCCAGCAGTACCCGCGCGGGGGGGGGAGGTGAGCAGTTCTTC | CASSTRAGGGGEQFF
TRBJ1-1 | TRBV7-2 | - | - | TGTGCCAGCAGCTTAGTCATCGGACGGAACACTGAAGCTTTCTTT | CASSLVIGRNTEAFF